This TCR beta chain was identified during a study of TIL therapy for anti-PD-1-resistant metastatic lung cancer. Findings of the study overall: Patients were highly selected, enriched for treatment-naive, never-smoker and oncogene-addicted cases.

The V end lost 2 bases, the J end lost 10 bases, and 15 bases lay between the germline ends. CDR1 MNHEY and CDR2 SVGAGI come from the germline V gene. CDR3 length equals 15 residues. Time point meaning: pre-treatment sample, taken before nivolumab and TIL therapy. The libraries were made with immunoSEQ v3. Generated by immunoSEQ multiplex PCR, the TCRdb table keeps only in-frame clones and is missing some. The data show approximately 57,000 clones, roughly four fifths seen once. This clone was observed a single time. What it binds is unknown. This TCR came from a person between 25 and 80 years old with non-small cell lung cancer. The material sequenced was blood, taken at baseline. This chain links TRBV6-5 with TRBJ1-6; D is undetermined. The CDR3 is CASSYRSLGGSPLHF. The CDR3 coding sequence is TGTGCCAGCAGTTACCGCTCTCTCGGCGGGTCACCCCTCCACTTT.